Each of the 6 T cell receptor beta chains below was sequenced from the same sample in a study of T-cell memory formation after mild COVID-19. A single record per CDR3 protein comes from TCRdb applying MiXCR to the 5' RACE reads. The table lists 470,000 or so distinct CDR3 sequences, nearly 25% of them singletons, with under 15% in the top ten. The sequenced sample was PBMCs or a T cell subset sorted from them (not recorded which). All receptors come from an adult woman who had mild COVID-19 (a few samples of this study predate the infection). Cell type and time point are not known.

This clonotype occurred a few times. The chain links TRBV7-9 to TRBJ2-3, with a weak D call TRBD2 (5 bases). Germline V gives CDR1 SEHNR, CDR2 FQNEAQ (reference sequence). Trimming took off 6 bases at V and 8 bases at J, with 15 bases between the two ends. CDR3 length: 13 residues. The DNA for the CDR3 is TGTGCCAGCAGTCTCACCGCTGGGAGTACGCAGTATTTT. This encodes CASSLTAGSTQYF. Full variable domain (outside the CDR3, taken from reference TRBV7-9 and TRBJ2-3): DTGVSQNPRHKITKRGQNVTFRCDPISEHNRLYWYRQTLGQGPEFLTYFQNEAQLEKSRLLSDRFSAERPKGSFSTLEIQRTEQGDSAMYLCASSLTAGSTQYFGPGTRLTVL.

This clonotype was counted only a few times. The DNA for the CDR3 is TGTGCCAGCAGTGCTAGCGGCGGATTCACAGATACGCAGTATTTT. Translating it yields CASSASGGFTDTQYF. The gene calls are TRBV12-3 or TRBV12-4 and TRBJ2-3; 7 nucleotides match TRBD2. The CDR3 is 15 amino acids. The V and J ends lost 5 bases and 2 bases, in that order; junction bases with no gene match: 7.

V usage is TRBV29-1 and J usage is TRBJ2-2; 7 bases are a match to TRBD1. The CDR3 has 14 amino acids. Germline lookup yields CDR1 SQVTM and CDR2 ANQGSEA. Losses at the gene ends were 7 bases for V and 4 bases for J; bases not matched to a gene: 9. The CDR3, as DNA: TGCAGCGCCACAAAGACAGGGATCACCGGGGAGCTGTTTTTT. Translating it yields CSATKTGITGELFF.

V usage is TRBV7-9 and J usage is TRBJ2-7, with 8 nucleotides matching TRBD1. Unmatched junction bases numbered 9, after V lost 5 bases and J lost 3 bases. This CDR3 spans 15 amino acids. CDR1 is SEHNR and CDR2 is FQNEAQ in the germline V gene (reference sequence). In nucleotides, the CDR3 is TGTGCCAGCAGCCATCCGCTGGGACAGGACTACGAGCAGTACTTC. Protein: CASSHPLGQDYEQYF.

This clonotype was counted only a few times. The rearrangement uses TRBV5-1 and TRBJ1-2, with D maybe TRBD1 (5 bases). The CDR3 covers 14 residues. V was pared by 1 base and J by 3 bases, with 10 bases between. Germline values: CDR1 SGHRS, CDR2 YFSETQ. Here the CDR3 reads CASSLPGTDYGYTF. The DNA of the CDR3 is TGCGCCAGCAGCTTGCCCGGGACGGACTATGGCTACACCTTC. Based on the CDR3 plus reference TRBV5-1 and TRBJ1-2, the full variable domain is KAGVTQTPRYLIKTRGQQVTLSCSPISGHRSVSWYQQTPGQGLQFLFEYFSETQRNKGNFPGRFSGRQFSNSRSEMNVSTLELGDSALYLCASSLPGTDYGYTFGSGTRLTVV.

V is TRBV7-8 and J is TRBJ2-1; TRBD1 aligns across 7 bases. From germline, CDR1 is SGHVS and CDR2 FQNEAQ. Trimming removed 5 bases from V and 0 bases from J; junction bases left unmatched: 19. This CDR3 has 20 residues. CDR3 residues: CASSTDRIVVGTNSYNEQFF. The CDR3 nucleotides are TGTGCCAGCAGCACGGACAGGATCGTCGTTGGAACTAACTCCTACAATGAGCAGTTCTTC. The full variable domain, in which reference TRBV7-8 and TRBJ2-1 provide the parts outside the CDR3, is GAGVSQSPRYKVAKRGQDVALRCDPISGHVSLFWYQQALGQGPEFLTYFQNEAQLDKSGLPSDRFFAERPEGSVSTLKIQRTQQEDSAVYLCASSTDRIVVGTNSYNEQFFGPGTRLTVL.